This TCR beta chain was observed in a study of early T cells in non-severe SARS-CoV-2 infection. This clonotype was recorded many times. Each CDR3 protein gets one entry after TCRdb re-called the 5' RACE reads with MiXCR. The repertoire holds tens of thousands of distinct CDR3 sequences, with approximately 12% as singletons. The junction had 22 bases not matched to a gene; V was cut back by 6 bases and J by 5 bases. Germline V gene data show CDR1 as MNHEY and CDR2 as SVGEGT. The CDR3 runs to 20 residues. The sequencing sample was made of whole blood. The chain combines TRBV6-2 or TRBV6-3 with TRBJ2-7; TRBD2 matches at 13 bases. The TCR comes from an adult who was a healthcare worker with PCR-confirmed SARS-CoV-2 infection or an uninfected control (not recorded which). CDR3 loop: CASSPPLHRLAGGLAHEQYF. The CDR3 DNA sequence: TGTGCCAGCAGCCCCCCCTTACACAGACTAGCGGGAGGACTGGCGCACGAGCAGTACTTC.